These 24 T cell receptor beta chains originate from one sample sequenced in a study of T cells in Graves' hyperthyroidism and ophthalmopathy. It was RNA transcripts that yielded the amplified TCR beta CDR3 regions. A first-round RT-PCR of the TCR CDR3 used the HTBI primer set. TCRdb independently ran MiXCR on the multiplex PCR reads; one entry per CDR3 protein. The data hold about 360,000 distinct CDR3 sequences, with around 25% observed a single time. The sample comprised blood. The receptors shown here come from a man between 45 and 60 years old with Graves' hyperthyroidism.

The V gene is TRBV28, the J gene TRBJ1-1, with D possibly matching TRBD1 (6 bases). Trimming left V 7 bases short and J 3 bases short, with 18 bases between. There are 15 residues in the CDR3. Germline V gene data show CDR1 as MDHEN and CDR2 as SYDVKM. The CDR3 DNA follows: TGTGCCAGCACGGGTCGGGGGGCTAGGTACACTGAAGCTTTCTTT. It translates to CASTGRGARYTEAFF.

This sequence joins TRBV6-2 or TRBV6-3 and TRBJ2-3; D unclear. The germline V gene has CDR1 MNHEY and CDR2 SVGEGT. This CDR3 comprises 13 residues. V was shortened by 0 bases and J by 6 bases, with 7 bases between the two germline ends. The CDR3 here is CASSYSFADTQYF. CDR3 coding DNA: TGTGCCAGCAGTTACTCGTTCGCGGATACGCAGTATTTT.

The sample holds a few counts of this clonotype. The rearrangement links TRBV29-1 to TRBJ1-1; 9 positions agree with TRBD1. V lost 7 bases, J lost 11 bases, and 8 bases stayed unmatched. The CDR3 loop spans 11 amino acids. In germline, CDR1 is SQVTM, CDR2 ANQGSEA. DNA for the CDR3: TGCAGCGCCCGGGACAGGGAAGAGGCTTTCTTT. As protein: CSARDREEAFF.

This chain joins TRBV20-1 and TRBJ2-3; TRBD2 aligns across 7 bases. The CDR3 spans 14 residues. V was pared by 0 bases and J by 6 bases, with 6 bases of the junction left unmatched. Germline assignment: CDR1 DFQATT and CDR2 SNEGSKA (reference sequence). The CDR3 protein is CSARDAGVTDTQYF. In DNA form, the CDR3 reads TGCAGTGCTAGAGATGCGGGAGTGACGGATACGCAGTATTTT.

This clonotype was detected a few times. The junction differs from germline at one of its ends, possibly a read error. The rearrangement links TRBV5-1 to TRBJ2-1; D not certain. This CDR3 region has 12 residues. The germline CDR1 and CDR2 sequences are SGHRS and YFSETQ. The CDR3 sequence is CASGLVYNEQFF. DNA of the CDR3: TGCGCCAGCGGCTTGGTCTACAATGAGCAGTTCTTC.

V gene TRBV9 combines with J gene TRBJ2-1; TRBD2 agrees at 9 bases. V lost 2 bases to trimming and J lost 2 bases; unmatched junction nucleotides: 11. The CDR3 covers 18 residues. Germline CDR1 reads SGDLS; CDR2 reads YYNGEE. CDR3 sequence (DNA): TGTGCCAGCAGCGTTAGTGCGGGAGGGCCTCGCCCCTACAATGAGCAGTTCTTC. Protein product: CASSVSAGGPRPYNEQFF.

This clonotype was seen more than once but under ten times. J is TRBJ1-2 and V is TRBV9; 7 nucleotides align to TRBD1. V trimming: 3 bases; J trimming: 4 bases; junction bases outside the gene matches: 12. CDR3 length: 16 residues. CDR1 is SGDLS and CDR2 is YYNGEE in the germline V gene. The chain's CDR3 is CASSETQGGATYGYTF. For the CDR3, the DNA is TGTGCCAGCAGCGAGACCCAGGGGGGTGCGACCTATGGCTACACCTTC.

The J gene is TRBJ2-4, the V gene TRBV3-1; D is possibly TRBD1 (6 bases). The CDR3 consists of 13 residues. V lost 6 bases and J lost 9, with 15 bases in between. Germline V gives CDR1 LGHDT, CDR2 YNNKEL (reference sequence). DNA of the CDR3: TGTGCCAGCAGAAGCAGGGGAGACGGCATTCAGTACTTC. Translated: CASRSRGDGIQYF.

This clonotype was counted only a few times. The chain uses TRBV2 and TRBJ2-6; D unclear. Germline V CDR1 and CDR2: SNHLY, FYNNEI. V was pared by 8 bases and J by 2 bases, with 10 bases between. The CDR3 is made up of 14 amino acids. CDR3 nucleotides: TGTGCCAGCGATCGAGACCCTGGGGCCAACGTCCTGACTTTC. Protein product: CASDRDPGANVLTF.

This clonotype has ten or more counts. This sequence joins TRBV28 and TRBJ2-5, with TRBD1 matching over 8 bases. The ends lost 6 bases at V and 5 bases at J; junction bases unmatched: 8. This CDR3 contains 14 residues. Germline CDR1 and CDR2: MDHEN and SYDVKM. The DNA for the CDR3 is TGTGCCAGCAGCATCGGACAGGGTTGGGAGACCCAGTACTTC. Encoded protein: CASSIGQGWETQYF. The whole variable domain, remainder taken from reference TRBV28 and TRBJ2-5, is DVKVTQSSRYLVKRTGEKVFLECVQDMDHENMFWYRQDPGLGLRLIYFSYDVKMKEKGDIPEGYSVSREKKERFSLILESASTNQTSMYLCASSIGQGWETQYFGPGTRLLVL.

In its sample, this clonotype was seen many times. The chain combines TRBV27 with TRBJ2-1; TRBD2 agrees at 10 bases. With V trimmed by 5 bases and J by 4 bases, 8 bases remained unmatched. Germline V lookup: CDR1 MNHEY, CDR2 SMNVEV (reference sequence). There are 16 residues in the CDR3. The CDR3: CASSTDTSGTYNEQFF. The CDR3 DNA reads TGTGCCAGCAGTACCGATACTAGCGGGACTTACAATGAGCAGTTCTTC.

This clonotype was seen a few times. V usage is TRBV10-3 and J usage is TRBJ2-1; TRBD2 matches 7 bases. This CDR3 has 14 amino acids. Germline-derived CDR1 and CDR2 are ENHRY and SYGVKD. V lost 6 bases, J lost 5 bases, and 7 bases stayed unmatched. CDR3 amino acids: CAIRATSQNNEQFF. CDR3 DNA sequence: TGTGCCATCAGGGCGACTAGCCAGAACAATGAGCAGTTCTTC.

This clonotype was seen more than once but under ten times. With a much larger clone just one base away, this may be a read error. The chain carries TRBV27 and TRBJ2-3; D may match TRBD1 or TRBD2 (5 bases each). Germline CDR1 MNHEY, CDR2 SMNVEV (reference sequence). This CDR3 contains 15 residues. The CDR3 DNA reads TGTGCCTGCAGTTTGGTAGGCATTGGGGGAGATACGCAGTATTTT. Translating gives CACSLVGIGGDTQYF.

This clonotype was detected only a few times. J is TRBJ1-4 and V is TRBV20-1, with D possibly matching TRBD1 (5 bases). The V gene's germline CDR1 is DFQATT and CDR2 SNEGSKA (reference sequence). V was cut by 2 bases and J by 4 bases, with 11 bases left in between. The CDR3 consists of 14 residues. Written as DNA, the CDR3 is TGCAGTGCTAGACCGGGACTGGGTAATGAAAAACTGTTTTTT. As protein: CSARPGLGNEKLFF.

This clonotype was observed a handful of times. CDR3: CASSFVSTTGELFF. The CDR3 nucleotides are TGCGCCAGCAGCTTTGTGTCTACCACCGGGGAGCTGTTTTTT. The chain carries TRBV5-1 and TRBJ2-2; D not certain. This CDR3 is 14 amino acids long. Germline CDR1 is SGHRS and CDR2 is YFSETQ. The V end was cut by 2 bases, the J end by 4 bases, with 9 bases between.

Comments on this clonotype: With a much larger clone just one base away, this may be a read error. Since no conserved phenylalanine or tryptophan closes the CDR3, a read error is the likely cause. CDR3 nucleotides: TGCAGTGCTAGAACAGGGAAGGGATATGGCTACACCTTG. This translates into CSARTGKGYGYTL. This chain joins TRBV20-1 and TRBJ1-2; the D gene is possibly TRBD1 (6 bases). The V gene's germline CDR1 is DFQATT and CDR2 SNEGSKA (reference sequence). This CDR3 contains 13 residues. V lost 2 bases, J lost 5 bases, and 12 bases lay in between.

This clonotype was counted a few times. The chain uses TRBV28 and TRBJ2-7, with 7 bases fitting TRBD2. J lost 7 bases, V lost 5 bases, and 5 bases had no gene match. Germline V CDR1 and CDR2: MDHEN, SYDVKM. This CDR3 is built from 12 residues. CDR3: CASSTGRGEQYF. In DNA, the CDR3 is TGTGCCAGCAGTACTGGGAGGGGTGAGCAGTACTTC.

This clonotype came up a few times. V gene TRBV24-1 combines with J gene TRBJ2-1; D may be TRBD1 (5 bases). Germline loops: CDR1 KGHDR, CDR2 SFDVKD. CDR3 length: 12 amino acids. V shed 5 bases and J shed 6 bases, with 7 bases lying between them. The CDR3 reads CATSGQLNEQFF. CDR3 nucleotides: TGTGCCACCAGTGGACAGCTCAATGAGCAGTTCTTC.

The table lists this clonotype with many counts. The chain joins TRBV5-1 to TRBJ1-1; the D is unclear. Germline V gives CDR1 SGHRS, CDR2 YFSETQ. The CDR3 runs to 14 residues. V was shortened by 5 bases and J by 1 base, with 12 bases between the two germline ends. CDR3 coding DNA: TGCGCCAGCAGTCCCGGACTGACGAACACTGAAGCTTTCTTT. Protein: CASSPGLTNTEAFF. The full variable domain, completed using reference TRBV5-1 and TRBJ1-1, is KAGVTQTPRYLIKTRGQQVTLSCSPISGHRSVSWYQQTPGQGLQFLFEYFSETQRNKGNFPGRFSGRQFSNSRSEMNVSTLELGDSALYLCASSPGLTNTEAFFGQGTRLTVV.

The genes are TRBV6-1 and TRBJ2-7; 9 bases are a match to TRBD2. The trim removed 8 bases at V and 1 base at J, leaving 21 bases unmatched. This CDR3 region has 19 residues. Germline V gene lookup returns CDR1 MNHNS and CDR2 SASEGT. The CDR3, as DNA: TGTGCCAGCGGGTGGCCCCCAAGCGGACCAGCGGGAGGATCCTACGAGCAGTACTTC. Residues: CASGWPPSGPAGGSYEQYF.

The J gene is TRBJ1-3, the V gene TRBV10-2; no clear D. Germline CDR1 reads WSHSY; CDR2 reads SAAADI. There are 15 residues in the CDR3. Trimming removed 2 bases from V and 3 bases from J, with 11 bases in between. CDR3 residues: CASSEQTKIGNTIYF. CDR3 coding DNA: TGCGCCAGCAGTGAGCAGACAAAAATTGGAAACACCATATATTTT.

The V call is TRBV20-1, the J call TRBJ2-7; 11 positions agree with TRBD1. The CDR3 runs to 14 residues. The ends lost 3 bases at V and 2 bases at J; junction bases unmatched: 3. CDR1 and CDR2 (germline): DFQATT, SNEGSKA (reference sequence). In DNA form, the CDR3 reads TGCAGTGCTAGCCCGGGACAGGGGGCCTACGAGCAGTACTTC. Its protein is CSASPGQGAYEQYF.

This clonotype appeared many times. The J gene is TRBJ2-1, the V gene TRBV5-1; TRBD1 might be the D (5 bases). In germline, CDR1 is SGHRS, CDR2 YFSETQ. CDR3 length: 13 residues. Trimming shortened V by 0 bases and J by 9 bases, and 10 bases separated the two germline ends. DNA for the CDR3: TGCGCCAGCAGCTTGGCCCTAGGGGCTGAGCAGTTCTTC. Encoded protein: CASSLALGAEQFF.

This clonotype was recorded many times. The V call is TRBV28, the J call TRBJ2-7; either TRBD1 or TRBD2 may fit D (5 bases each). The CDR3 has 14 residues. CDR1 and CDR2 from the germline V gene are MDHEN and SYDVKM. V gave up 5 bases and J gave up 3 bases, with 14 bases separating them. CDR3 amino acids: CASSPRPGHYEQYF. CDR3 in DNA: TGTGCCAGCAGTCCCAGACCGGGGCACTACGAGCAGTACTTC. Supplemented by reference TRBV28 and TRBJ2-7, the full variable domain reads DVKVTQSSRYLVKRTGEKVFLECVQDMDHENMFWYRQDPGLGLRLIYFSYDVKMKEKGDIPEGYSVSREKKERFSLILESASTNQTSMYLCASSPRPGHYEQYFGPGTRLTVT.